This TCR beta chain was captured by sequencing in a study of PD-1 blockade in classical Hodgkin lymphoma. Study-level findings and limits: Baseline diversity resembling that of newly diagnosed patients was seen in complete responders.

Every patient had relapsed following autologous stem cell transplantation, and cohorts differed in brentuximab vedotin exposure. Assay: immunoSEQ multiplex PCR; the TCRdb copy retains only in-frame clones and omits some. This sample has roughly 26,000 clones, with under 90% found just once. Per the germline V gene, CDR1 is SEHNR and CDR2 is FQNEAQ (reference sequence). The CDR3 is 15 residues long. The V gene end was trimmed by 1 base and the J gene end by 9 bases; junction bases not matched to a gene: 4. Note on this clone: Its target is not known.

The chain joins TRBV7-9 to TRBJ1-6; 9 nucleotides match TRBD1. The specimen was peripheral blood mononuclear cells (PBMCs), collected at baseline. The clonotype comes from a human donor with classical Hodgkin lymphoma. CDR3 sequence (DNA): TGTGCCAGCAGCTTAGGGGGACAGGGAATTTCACCCCTCCACTTT. Its translation is CASSLGGQGISPLHF.